Listed here are 23 T cell receptor beta chains from one sample, sequenced in a study of T cell responses to AZD1222 COVID-19 vaccine. Libraries were prepared by immunoSEQ multiplex PCR; TCRdb keeps only in-frame clonotypes and omits some of them. The repertoire has 120,000 to 150,000 clones, over 85% of them found once; the top ten carry 1.5% to 2%. This specimen was peripheral blood, taken 28 days after the second AZD1222 dose. Every receptor here comes from an adult who received the AZD1222 COVID-19 vaccine.

The V gene is TRBV6-2 or TRBV6-3, the J gene TRBJ1-1; D unclear. Germline assignment: CDR1 MNHEY and CDR2 SVGEGT. Trimming removed 0 bases from V and 2 bases from J, with 16 bases in between. The CDR3 has 17 residues. CDR3 DNA: TGTGCCAGCAGTTACTCGATGAAGGAGGGCATAAACACTGAAGCTTTCTTT. Amino acid sequence: CASSYSMKEGINTEAFF.

This clone is a singleton in its sample. This chain joins TRBV28 and TRBJ1-1; TRBD1 matches at 8 bases. Germline CDR1 is MDHEN and CDR2 is SYDVKM. The CDR3 is 14 residues long. V lost 7 bases and J lost 2; bases outside the gene matches: 6. The CDR3 DNA sequence: TGTGCCAGCACGACCGGACAGGGAAACACTGAAGCTTTCTTT. Amino acids: CASTTGQGNTEAFF.

V usage is TRBV7-9 and J usage is TRBJ1-4; TRBD1 might be the D (5 bases). With 5 bases removed from V and 8 bases from J, the gap between germline ends came to 12 bases. Germline values: CDR1 SEHNR, CDR2 FQNEAQ (reference sequence). The CDR3 sequence is 13 residues long. The CDR3 region is CASSEISGEKLFF. The CDR3 nucleotides read TGTGCCAGCAGCGAGATTTCAGGGGAAAAACTGTTTTTT.

The rearrangement links TRBV10-2 to TRBJ1-1, with 7 bases aligning to TRBD1. CDR3 size: 15 residues. The ends lost 2 bases at V and 5 bases at J; junction bases unmatched: 8. Germline lookup yields CDR1 WSHSY and CDR2 SAAADI. CDR3 protein: CASSEPRAGGTEAFF. As DNA, the CDR3 is TGCGCCAGCAGTGAGCCAAGGGCAGGGGGAACTGAAGCTTTCTTT.

V and J are TRBV7-2 and TRBJ2-1; D might be TRBD1 (5 bases). Trimming left V 4 bases short and J 12 bases short, with 16 bases between. CDR1 and CDR2 (germline): SGHTA, FQGNSA. There are 13 residues in the CDR3. The CDR3: CASSSSTGPGQFF. For the CDR3, the DNA is TGTGCCAGCAGCTCTTCTACAGGTCCCGGGCAGTTCTTC.

The J gene is TRBJ1-1, the V gene TRBV10-3; D is perhaps TRBD1 (6 bases). The germline CDR1 and CDR2 sequences are ENHRY and SYGVKD. The CDR3 spans 14 residues. V dropped 3 bases and J dropped 5 bases, with 13 bases sitting between them. As DNA, the CDR3 is TGTGCCATCAGTGAAGGAGGGGGGGATACTGAAGCTTTCTTT. Translated: CAISEGGGDTEAFF.

The chain employs TRBV2 and TRBJ1-1; no clear D gene. Germline values: CDR1 SNHLY, CDR2 FYNNEI. The CDR3 is 10 residues long. Trimming pared 8 bases from V and 6 bases from J, leaving 7 bases between. CDR3 sequence reads: CASGNAEAFF. The CDR3 region has the DNA TGTGCCAGCGGGAATGCTGAAGCTTTCTTT.

The gene calls are TRBV4-3 and TRBJ2-3; 8 positions match TRBD1. Germline trimming cut 5 bases from V and 3 bases from J; bases unmatched to any gene: 10. CDR1 LGHNA and CDR2 YSLEER come from the germline V gene. There are 16 residues in the CDR3. CDR3 DNA: TGCGCCAGCAGCTCAGGACAGGGACGACTTACAGATACGCAGTATTTT. Protein sequence: CASSSGQGRLTDTQYF.

The DNA for the CDR3 is TGTGCCAGTAGTCCCGGGACAGGGGAGGGAAATCAGCCCCAGCATTTT. This gives the protein CASSPGTGEGNQPQHF. The chain carries TRBV19 and TRBJ1-5; TRBD1 agrees at 10 bases. Trimming cost V 5 bases and J 4 bases; bases outside gene matches: 8. Germline lookup yields CDR1 LNHDA and CDR2 SQIVND (reference sequence). This CDR3 spans 16 amino acids.

This clone was seen a single time. This rearrangement joins TRBV27 to TRBJ1-1, with no clear D. V was pared by 6 bases and J by 2 bases, with 19 bases between. There are 16 residues in the CDR3. The V gene's germline CDR1 is MNHEY and CDR2 SMNVEV (reference sequence). CDR3 bases: TGTGCCAGCAGCCTTAAGGCCCAGGTAGGAAACACTGAAGCTTTCTTT. It encodes CASSLKAQVGNTEAFF.

The chain links TRBV7-9 to TRBJ2-1, with D possibly matching TRBD1 (6 bases). Germline lookup yields CDR1 SEHNR and CDR2 FQNEAQ (reference sequence). The CDR3 has 16 residues. The V end was cut by 2 bases, the J end by 9 bases, with 20 bases between. The CDR3 here is CASSLSRSYGRGEQFF. The CDR3 coding sequence is TGTGCCAGCAGCTTATCCCGGTCCTACGGCAGGGGTGAGCAGTTCTTC.

The gene calls are TRBV12-3 or TRBV12-4 and TRBJ1-4; weak D call: TRBD1 (5 bases). Trimming cost V 3 bases and J 8 bases, with 10 bases left between them. This CDR3 has 13 residues. This CDR3 reads CASSFGGKEKLFF. For the CDR3, the DNA is TGTGCCAGCAGTTTCGGGGGTAAAGAAAAACTGTTTTTT.

The V call is TRBV28, the J call TRBJ1-2; perhaps TRBD1 as D (6 bases). Per the germline V gene, CDR1 is MDHEN and CDR2 is SYDVKM. The CDR3 has 13 residues. The V gene lost 9 bases and the J gene lost 2 bases, with 13 bases spanning the gap. CDR3 protein: CASRQGQNYGYTF. The CDR3 bases are TGTGCCAGTCGACAAGGACAGAACTATGGCTACACCTTC.

This chain links TRBV19 with TRBJ2-2; TRBD2 matches at 14 bases. This CDR3 comprises 15 residues. CDR1 and CDR2 from the germline V gene are LNHDA and SQIVND (reference sequence). J was trimmed by 5 bases and V by 7 bases; bases with no gene match: 3. The CDR3 reads CASKGLAGGTGELFF. The CDR3 region has the DNA TGTGCCAGTAAAGGACTAGCGGGAGGTACCGGGGAGCTGTTTTTT.

V gene TRBV11-2 combines with J gene TRBJ1-1, with 10 bases fitting TRBD1. V dropped 7 bases and J dropped 5; count of bases not matched to a gene: 13. The germline V gene has CDR1 SGHAT and CDR2 FQNNGV. The CDR3 runs 16 residues. CDR3 in amino acids: CASTYGDRGRETEAFF. The CDR3 region has the DNA TGTGCCAGCACCTATGGTGACAGGGGGCGCGAAACTGAAGCTTTCTTT.

The CDR3 protein is CASSSLRIGGRRDGYTF. CDR3 coding DNA: TGTGCCAGCAGCTCCCTGAGAATCGGGGGGCGAAGGGATGGCTACACCTTC. This chain joins TRBV11-2 and TRBJ1-2; D might be TRBD1 (6 bases). Deletions cut 4 bases from V and 6 bases from J, with 24 bases between. This CDR3 is 17 amino acids long. CDR1 and CDR2 (germline): SGHAT, FQNNGV.

About this clone: At one of its ends the junction is not consistent with the germline gene, which may arise from a read error. The rearrangement uses TRBV28 and TRBJ2-7, with 8 bases that match TRBD2. The CDR3 sequence is 12 residues long. Germline V gene sequence: CDR1 MDHEN, CDR2 SYDVKM. The CDR3 DNA reads as TGCGTCGTCGGGTTAGCGGGGTCCGAGCAGTACTTC. Its translation is CVVGLAGSEQYF.

The chain couples TRBV6-2 or TRBV6-3 to TRBJ2-3, with TRBD2 identical over 12 bases. Germline loops: CDR1 MNHEY, CDR2 SVGEGT. The V gene end was trimmed by 1 base and the J gene end by 3 bases; junction bases not matched to a gene: 2. CDR3 length: 16 amino acids. In DNA, the CDR3 is TGTGCCAGCAGTTACTGGACTAGCGGGAAGACAGATACGCAGTATTTT. It specifies CASSYWTSGKTDTQYF.

The gene calls are TRBV5-4 and TRBJ2-2; D perhaps matches TRBD1 (7 bases). CDR1 is SGHNT and CDR2 is YYREEE in the germline V gene (reference sequence). V lost 7 bases, J lost 5 bases, and 15 bases lay in between. This CDR3 has 14 amino acids. Here the CDR3 DNA reads TGTGCCAGCCTAAAACAGGGGAGGACCGGGGAGCTGTTTTTT. As protein: CASLKQGRTGELFF.

The chain joins TRBV27 to TRBJ1-1; D is unresolved. CDR1 MNHEY and CDR2 SMNVEV come from the germline V gene (reference sequence). The length of the CDR3 is 12 residues. V was trimmed by 6 bases and J by 2 bases, leaving 7 bases between them. CDR3 protein: CASRPLNTEAFF. The CDR3 DNA follows: TGTGCCAGCAGACCCTTAAACACTGAAGCTTTCTTT.

This chain links TRBV7-8 with TRBJ2-2, with D possibly matching TRBD2 (5 bases). CDR3 length: 16 residues. From germline, CDR1 is SGHVS and CDR2 FQNEAQ. With 5 bases removed from V and 0 bases from J, the gap between germline ends came to 13 bases. In DNA form, the CDR3 reads TGTGCCAGCAGCCGAAGCGGCGGACCGAACACCGGGGAGCTGTTTTTT. Translation: CASSRSGGPNTGELFF.

The chain is built from TRBV6-2 or TRBV6-3 and TRBJ2-2; 9 nucleotides line up with TRBD2. V was pared by 2 bases and J by 10 bases, with 17 bases of the junction left unmatched. CDR3 length equals 18 residues. Germline lookup yields CDR1 MNHEY and CDR2 SVGEGT. Here the CDR3 reads CASSYPSGRGRADMELFF. As DNA, the CDR3 is TGTGCCAGCAGTTACCCTTCGGGTCGCGGGAGGGCCGACATGGAGCTGTTTTTT.

The rearrangement uses TRBV11-2 and TRBJ2-1, with 9 bases aligning to TRBD1. CDR1 is SGHAT, CDR2 FQNNGV, per germline. This CDR3 is built from 15 residues. V was clipped by 5 bases and J by 8 bases; unmatched bases: 10. CDR3 coding DNA: TGTGCCAGCAGCCGGGGGGACAGGGTGGTCCATGAGCAGTTCTTC. It encodes CASSRGDRVVHEQFF.